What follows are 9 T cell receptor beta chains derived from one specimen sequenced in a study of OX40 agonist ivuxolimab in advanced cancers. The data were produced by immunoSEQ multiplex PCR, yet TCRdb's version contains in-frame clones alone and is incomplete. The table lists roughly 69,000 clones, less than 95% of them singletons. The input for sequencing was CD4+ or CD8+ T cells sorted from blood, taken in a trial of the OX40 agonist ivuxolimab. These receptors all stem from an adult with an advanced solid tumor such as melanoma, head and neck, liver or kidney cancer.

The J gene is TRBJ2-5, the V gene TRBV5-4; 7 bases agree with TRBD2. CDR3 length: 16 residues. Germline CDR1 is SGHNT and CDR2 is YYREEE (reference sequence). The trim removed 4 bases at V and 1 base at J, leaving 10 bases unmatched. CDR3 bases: TGTGCCAGCAGCGCCGGGGGTAGCGGGTTCCAAGAGACCCAGTACTTC. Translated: CASSAGGSGFQETQYF.

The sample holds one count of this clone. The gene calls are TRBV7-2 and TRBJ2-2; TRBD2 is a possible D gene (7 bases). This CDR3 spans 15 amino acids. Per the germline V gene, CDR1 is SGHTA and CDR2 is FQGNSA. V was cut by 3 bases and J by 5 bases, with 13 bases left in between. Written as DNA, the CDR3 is TGTGCCAGCAGCTTCTCACAGGGAGGGACCGGGGAGCTGTTTTTT. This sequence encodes CASSFSQGGTGELFF. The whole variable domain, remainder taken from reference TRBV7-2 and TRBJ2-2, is GAGVSQSPSNKVTEKGKDVELRCDPISGHTALYWYRQSLGQGLEFLIYFQGNSAPDKSGLPSDRFSAERTGGSVSTLTIQRTQQEDSAVYLCASSFSQGGTGELFFGEGSRLTVL.

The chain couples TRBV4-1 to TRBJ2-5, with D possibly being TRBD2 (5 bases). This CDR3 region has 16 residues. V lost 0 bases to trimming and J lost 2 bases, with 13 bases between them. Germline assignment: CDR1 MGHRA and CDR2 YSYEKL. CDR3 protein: CASSQEKSGAQETQYF. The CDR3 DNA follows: TGCGCCAGCAGCCAAGAAAAGAGCGGAGCGCAAGAGACCCAGTACTTC.

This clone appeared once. CDR3 residues: CASSLDSGYQETQYF. The CDR3 bases are TGTGCCAGCAGCTTAGATAGTGGGTACCAAGAGACCCAGTACTTC. The rearrangement links TRBV7-2 to TRBJ2-5, with D uncertain. The CDR3 spans 15 residues. Germline CDR1 SGHTA, CDR2 FQGNSA. Trimming stripped 1 base from V and 0 bases from J, with 9 bases between.

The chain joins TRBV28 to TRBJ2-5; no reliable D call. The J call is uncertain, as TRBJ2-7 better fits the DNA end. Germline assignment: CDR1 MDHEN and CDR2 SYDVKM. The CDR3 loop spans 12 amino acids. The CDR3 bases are TGTGCCAGCAGTTTGTGGCCCAACGAGCAGTACTTC. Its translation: CASSLWPNEQYF.

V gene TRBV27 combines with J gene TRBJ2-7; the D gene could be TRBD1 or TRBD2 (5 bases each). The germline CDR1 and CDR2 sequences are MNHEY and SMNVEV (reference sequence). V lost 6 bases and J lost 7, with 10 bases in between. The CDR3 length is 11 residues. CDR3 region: CASRGDGEQYF. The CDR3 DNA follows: TGTGCCAGCAGGGGGGACGGTGAGCAGTACTTC.

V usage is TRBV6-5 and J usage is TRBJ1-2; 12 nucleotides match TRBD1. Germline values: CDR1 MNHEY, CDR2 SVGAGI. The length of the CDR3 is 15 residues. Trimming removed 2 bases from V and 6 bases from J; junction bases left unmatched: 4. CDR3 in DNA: TGTGCCAGCAGTTACCGGGGACAGGGGGCGCATGGCTACACCTTC. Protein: CASSYRGQGAHGYTF.

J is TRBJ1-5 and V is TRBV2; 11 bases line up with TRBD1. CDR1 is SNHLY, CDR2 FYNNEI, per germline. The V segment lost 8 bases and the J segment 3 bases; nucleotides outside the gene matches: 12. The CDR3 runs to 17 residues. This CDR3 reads CASRDRGAGFNNQPQHF. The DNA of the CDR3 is TGTGCCAGCCGGGACAGGGGGGCAGGGTTTAACAATCAGCCCCAGCATTTT.

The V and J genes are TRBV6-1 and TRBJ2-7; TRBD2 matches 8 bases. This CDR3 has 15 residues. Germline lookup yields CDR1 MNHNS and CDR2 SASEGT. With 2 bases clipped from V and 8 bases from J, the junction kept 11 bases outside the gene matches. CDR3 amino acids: CASSELTAGVVKQYF. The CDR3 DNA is TGTGCCAGCAGTGAACTCACAGCGGGAGTCGTTAAGCAGTACTTC.